Sequencing of this T cell receptor beta chain was carried out in a study of T-cell reconstitution after alpha-beta-depleted transplantation in children. Overall study findings and caveats: The origin of alpha-beta T cells about two months after transplant was reportedly several hundred expanded graft clones. A year post-transplant, T-cell counts and diversity derived mostly from newly produced T cells.

Unique molecular identifiers were incorporated into the prepared TCRbeta library. TCRdb reanalysed the PCR reads using MiXCR and keeps one entry per CDR3 protein. The repertoire holds a few hundred thousand distinct CDR3 sequences, with about an eighth as singletons. A remark on this clonotype: Its antigen is not known.

CDR1 MDHEN and CDR2 SYDVKM come from the germline V gene. With V trimmed by 3 bases and J by 2 bases, 6 bases remained unmatched. The CDR3 is 15 amino acids. Sequencing was performed on PBMCs, mostly from graft donor cells, taken 360 days after TCRalphabeta/CD19-depleted stem cell transplant. The V gene is TRBV28, the J gene TRBJ2-7; 8 bases line up with TRBD1. This receptor was obtained from a male patient aged 10 to 17 who had a stem cell transplant for acute myeloid leukemia, so the T cells may come from the graft donor. The CDR3 DNA follows: TGTGCCAGCAGTTTGATAGGGACAGGACCCTACGAGCAGTACTTC. It yields the protein CASSLIGTGPYEQYF.